Sequencing of this TCR beta chain was carried out in a study of CD4 T cells in relation to SARS-CoV-2 and coronaviruses. Study-wide context: TCR beta CDR3s were sequenced after approximately ten-day antigen culture of PBMCs.

CD4+ T cells from unexposed donors were obtained before the COVID-19 pandemic (2011-2018). CD4+ T cells were isolated from the cells after 10 days of culture. As cell numbers allowed, unexposed-donor CD4+ T cells faced SARS-CoV-2 S/N and four cold-coronavirus spikes. About this clone: Its matching antigen is unknown.

The repertoire was sequenced with immunoSEQ multiplex PCR; TCRdb's copy has only in-frame clones and lacks some. The sample lists approximately 25,000 clones; roughly four fifths were seen once. There are 13 residues in the CDR3. Study-wide findings and caveats: No donor gave both pre-pandemic and post-infection samples.

The chain is built from TRBV21-1 and TRBJ2-7. TRBV21-1 is a documented pseudogene. What was sequenced was CD4+ T cells from PBMCs, cultured in vitro. The origin of this receptor is a human donor in good health. CDR3 amino acids: CASSRNKTREQYF. In DNA form, the CDR3 reads TGTGCCAGCAGCAGAAATAAGACGCGCGAGCAGTACTTC.